This TCR beta chain was sequenced in a study of shared clonotypes between healthy human individuals. This clone was seen just once. Produced via immunoSEQ multiplex PCR; TCRdb's table is partial and in-frame only. The profile shows 2.5 million or so clones, over 85% of them singletons. This CDR3 spans 16 amino acids. V trimming: 0 bases; J trimming: 7 bases; junction bases outside the gene matches: 5. The V gene's germline CDR1 is MGHRA and CDR2 YSYEKL. The source of this sequence is a man aged 18 to 35 in good health. Sequenced input: naive CD4+ T cells sorted from blood. Subset reported: CD45RA+ positively selected. The rearrangement joins TRBV4-1 to TRBJ1-6; 8 bases line up with TRBD1. The CDR3 sequence: CASSQEVTGANSPLHF. DNA for the CDR3: TGCGCCAGCAGCCAAGAGGTGACAGGGGCAAATTCACCCCTCCACTTT.